This TCR beta chain emerged from a study of cytomegalovirus exposure and HLA in healthy donors (dated by TCRdb to the late 2010s). About the investigation overall: An earlier analysis of 587 of the donors reported 276 Gb of sequence data and around 120 million unique TCR beta sequences obtained from about 170 million T cells. An early release covering roughly 640 HLA-typed donors comprised 250 to 350 gigabases of sequencing data and 85 million or so unique TCR sequences. Of the 300 to 450 genotyped donors, less than 85% were placed in the genetic ancestry cluster associated with self-reported Caucasian donors. The study aimed to test whether cataloging public T cell receptors could reveal signatures of past pathogen exposure. The study used immunosequencing to profile the T cell repertoires of about 670 subjects and linked those repertoires to cytomegalovirus serostatus. Along with the 666-subject first cohort, a separate validation cohort of over a hundred different subjects was used. To predict cytomegalovirus infection status, the study combined high-throughput TCR immunosequencing, statistical association of individual TCRs with disease status, and machine learning. In a later analysis, previously published TCR beta repertoires from 550 to 750 donors were re-analyzed and high-resolution HLA genotyping was added so that TCR occurrence patterns could be studied. Rather than using new phenotypic data, the later analysis identified candidate immune exposures from TCR beta sequences and from how often those sequences occurred across donors. An earlier analysis of 587 of the donors applied high-throughput TCR beta sequencing to assess whether each TCR beta V gene segment acted as functional or pseudogenic. Donor age, sex, ethnicity and CMV serostatus were collected together with the repertoire data. In a later genetic analysis, genome-wide SNP genotypes for about 60% of the 666 donors were used, and that subset was treated as a discovery cohort. Every repertoire in the discovery cohort had been generated on one and the same sequencing platform. HLA typing included class I and class II loci at four-digit resolution. Typing coverage differed by locus: A, B, C, DRB1 and DQB1 were typed in about 620-630 donors, DQA1 in approximately 520, DPA1 in roughly 590, and DPB1 in roughly 470. A few DR-DQ haplotypes were treated as single units for association and clustering because of strong linkage in the cohort. Among about 390 genotyped donors of the cohort, an average of approximately 250,000 unique TCR beta nucleotide sequences were sequenced per donor, around 20% of them non-productive.

Library preparation used the immunoSEQ multiplex PCR assay. The multiplex PCR relied on a mix of 60 forward primers for TCR Vbeta segments and 13 reverse primers for TCR Jbeta segments. The CDR3 region of rearranged TCR beta genes was amplified from genomic DNA by a multiplex PCR assay. On the Illumina HiSeq System, the amplified TCR beta libraries were sequenced as 87-base-pair reads. As for the authors' bioinformatics: A later analysis tallied 80 million to 95 million unique TCR beta chains across the 700 or so repertoires, and 10 million to 11 million of those chains were shared by two or more donors. Raw reads were error-corrected and collapsed into unique sequences by a nearest-neighbor algorithm in which closely related sequences were merged to remove PCR and sequencing errors. CDR3 sequences were aligned to IMGT reference sequences to assign V, D and J gene segments. For a sequence to be retained, a match of at least six nucleotides was required to both a V gene segment and a J gene segment. A rearrangement was called productive if the CDR3 had no stop codons and remained in frame with V and J, and every other rearrangement was called non-productive. Following IMGT convention, CDR3 was defined as the stretch from the second conserved V-encoded cysteine up to the conserved J-encoded phenylalanine. The earlier analysis of about 610 of the donors excluded sequences that lacked an unambiguous match to a single V gene segment. An earlier analysis of almost 600 of the donors classified V segments as functional when productive rearrangements were above 56.7% and as segregating when the standard deviation between donors was above 5%. To diagnose cytomegalovirus status from the catalog of TCR beta chain sequences, a statistical classification framework was built. In a later analysis, V and J genes were assigned by comparing TCR nucleotide sequences against IMGT/GENE-DB human TR gene sequences. In a later analysis, CDR3 sequences and most-parsimonious VDJ recombination scenarios were assigned using the TCRdist pipeline. In a later analysis, each TCR beta chain was defined by its CDR3 amino acid sequence together with its V-gene family, and reads without a unique V-gene family were excluded. A later analysis removed 592 highly shared, low-generation-probability nucleotide sequences to deal with suspected cross-contamination and a sequencing artifact. In a later analysis, a clonal expansion index for each public chain was calculated from normalized within-repertoire ranks of inferred template counts. In a later analysis, generation probabilities were computed using a VDJ recombination model fitted to out-of-frame rearrangements, and the results were checked against IGoR. In a later analysis, hypergeometric tests were used to score TCR-TCR, TCR-HLA and TCR-CMV co-occurrence, with a repertoire-size bias correction applied to TCR pairs. A later analysis estimated false discovery rates by permuting HLA or CMV assignments 20 times. A later analysis grouped co-occurring TCRs with DBSCAN, adding TCRdist sequence similarity when clustering within HLA-allele-positive subsets. For co-occurrence clustering, repertoires with fewer than 30,000 or more than 120,000 public chains were excluded, along with 5 or 6 repertoires with anomalous nucleotide sharing. The clones in this table, taken by TCRdb from immuneACCESS, are in-frame only. Not every clone is retained; where verified, under half of the shortfall comes from an unresolved V gene, and the cause of the rest is unknown. From that table come the V and J calls and clone size; the DNA was used to work out D and trimming. The sample records about 160,000 clones, around 84% of which are singletons. The ten largest account for roughly 2.2% of the sample.

In total, fewer than 750 healthy bone marrow donors made up the cohort. At the time of sampling, every cohort member was nominally healthy, though immune exposures that went unrecorded were likely present. The donor was CMV seropositive and belonged to the group of 250 to 300 seropositive cohort members. A peripheral blood sample was provided by each donor, and peripheral blood mononuclear cells were used for TCR beta sequencing. Genomic DNA was extracted from the blood cell samples with the Qiagen DNeasy Blood Extraction Kit. A note on this clone: The target of this receptor is not known. No base-level quality is on record; no much larger clone is a single base apart.

General findings and caveats noted by the study authors: A few of the identified cytomegalovirus-associated TCR beta chains were confirmed in vitro to be specific for cytomegalovirus antigens. At a false discovery rate of 0.05, a later analysis linked under 20,000 TCR beta sequences to specific HLA alleles. Approximately 16 rarely observed V segments, including chromosome 9 orphons, were excluded from the earlier analysis of some 590 of the donors because counts were too low. The 87-base-pair reads could not distinguish some IMGT-functional V segments, including TRBV6-2 and TRBV6-3, so those segments were excluded. In a later analysis, several top co-occurrence clusters were reported to appear linked to parvovirus B19, influenza, CMV and Epstein-Barr virus. Sequencing depth was assumed to be roughly uniform across donors in the presence/absence analyses, though that assumption may not hold. The authors suggested that the approach could potentially be generalized to other disease states and immunological phenotypes. A further reported finding was that TCR beta sequences accurately predicted the HLA-A and HLA-B alleles for most subjects in the first cohort. In a later analysis, the rate of TCR association differed among HLA loci, with DRB1 alleles having the most associated TCRs and HLA-C alleles having the fewest. According to a later analysis, most CMV-associated TCR beta chains appeared to be HLA-restricted, and the HLA associations seemed to be driven largely by CMV exposure. In a later analysis, HLA-associated TCR beta chains were found to be more clonally expanded and to have lower generation probabilities than equally common non-associated chains. Cytomegalovirus status was reported to be diagnosed by the classifier with high specificity and sensitivity in both the original and validation cohorts. This cohort had only TCR beta chains sequenced, and the lack of alpha or paired-chain data limited which features could be detected. In an earlier analysis of fewer than 750 of the donors, most TCR beta V segments were observed in productive rearrangements about 87% or about 30% of the time, broadly matching IMGT annotations. Most TCR sequences were seen in very few donors, while some public TCRs were found in many individuals. A total of 150 to 200 TCR beta chains were listed by the study as associated with cytomegalovirus. Strong co-occurrence of HLA alleles, especially DR and DQ, made assigning TCR associations to individual alleles difficult. A later genetic analysis associated a missense DCLRE1C variant with V-gene and J-gene trimming of TCR beta chains, and an independent cohort replicated the association. Correlated functional status among segregating V segments might reflect linkage disequilibrium, but an unknown experimental factor could not be ruled out. Compared with the roughly 700-donor mean, donors in an Asian-associated ancestry cluster had fewer N-insertions in productive TCRs, according to a later genetic analysis. The sequencing pipeline was judged likely to have produced a cluster of highly shared sequence variants as a technical artifact. For the cohort, immune exposure information was limited to CMV serostatus. Because some donors lacked HLA typing at each locus, the association tests relied only on the typed subset.

V is pared back by 3 bases and J by 5 bases, with 11 bases lying between the germline termini. The CDR3 holds 13 amino acids from the cysteine to the phenylalanine. The entry retains the CDR3 DNA only, 39 bases that are in frame from base 1. CDR1 SGHNT and CDR2 YYREEE are derived from the germline V gene (reference sequence). This TCR was sampled from a man aged 18 to 29 in good health and CMV-seropositive. Sequenced sample: PBMCs. The rearrangement joined TRBV5-4 to TRBJ2-5; 6 matching bases give a weak D call of TRBD1. The DNA is TGTGCCAGCAGCTACAGGGTTGCGGAGACCCAGTACTTC. Its product reads: CASSYRVAETQYF.